One sample yielded the 9 T cell receptor beta chains listed below, sequenced in a study of cytomegalovirus exposure and HLA in healthy donors. The PCR made use of 60 Vbeta and 13 Jbeta primers. This table comes from immunoSEQ multiplex PCR, and its TCRdb copy is limited to in-frame clones, with some not included. The repertoire holds 130,000 or so clones, with about 8.5% as singletons. The sequenced sample consisted of PBMCs. The receptors derive from a man between 40 and 49 years old in good health and CMV-seronegative.

In its sample, this clone was seen many times. The V and J genes are TRBV7-9 and TRBJ1-5, with TRBD1 matching over 9 bases. This CDR3 spans 14 amino acids. CDR1 and CDR2 (germline): SEHNR, FQNEAQ (reference sequence). V lost 4 bases and J lost 7; bases outside the gene matches: 5. The CDR3 is CASSSGTGLQPQHF. CDR3 DNA sequence: TGTGCCAGCAGCTCCGGGACAGGGTTACAGCCCCAGCATTTT.

J is TRBJ1-2 and V is TRBV7-2, with 11 positions matching TRBD1. The CDR3 totals 14 residues. The ends lost 6 bases at V and 4 bases at J; junction bases unmatched: 4. CDR1 SGHTA and CDR2 FQGNSA come from the germline V gene. The chain's CDR3 is CASRAGQGVYGYTF. The CDR3 nucleotides are TGTGCCAGCAGGGCGGGACAGGGGGTCTATGGCTACACCTTC.

This clone was observed a handful of times. V and J are TRBV29-1 and TRBJ1-1; 8 bases are shared with TRBD1. This CDR3 is built from 14 residues. Germline lookup yields CDR1 SQVTM and CDR2 ANQGSEA. The V gene end was trimmed by 7 bases and the J gene end by 0 bases; junction bases not matched to a gene: 7. In nucleotides, the CDR3 is TGCAGCGGACGACAGGGGACTATGAACACTGAAGCTTTCTTT. This translates into CSGRQGTMNTEAFF.

Note on this clone: The sample holds other DNA sequences that translate to the same CDR3. The genes are TRBV5-1 and TRBJ2-2; tentative D call: TRBD1 (6 bases). V was cut by 9 bases and J by 2 bases, with 14 bases left in between. Looked up from germline, CDR1 is SGHRS and CDR2 is YFSETQ. The CDR3 is 14 residues long. CDR3 region: CATSRDTNTGELFF. The CDR3 DNA sequence: TGCGCCACCTCCCGGGACACTAACACCGGGGAGCTGTTTTTT.

As regards this clone: Distinct nucleotide sequences in the sample also encode this CDR3. The genes are TRBV27 and TRBJ2-2; TRBD2 might be the D (5 bases). The V end was cut by 3 bases, the J end by 2 bases, with 10 bases between. The CDR3 has 15 residues. In germline, CDR1 is MNHEY, CDR2 SMNVEV (reference sequence). The CDR3 reads CASSFQTGNTGELFF. In nucleotides, the CDR3 is TGTGCCAGCAGTTTCCAGACGGGAAACACCGGGGAGCTGTTTTTT.

As for this clone: Because the CDR3 is missing its conserved closing phenylalanine or tryptophan, this is likely a read error. The genes are TRBV18 and TRBJ1-2, with D uncertain. Germline V CDR1 and CDR2: KGHSH, LQKENI. This CDR3 contains 13 residues. The V gene lost 4 bases and the J gene lost 1 base, with 7 bases spanning the gap. DNA for the CDR3: TGTGCCAGCTCACGAACCGGTAACTATGGCTACACCCTC. It translates to CASSRTGNYGYTL.

This clone was recorded a few times. The chain couples TRBV28 to TRBJ2-7; the match to TRBD1 covers 9 bases. Germline V lookup: CDR1 MDHEN, CDR2 SYDVKM. Losses at the gene ends were 7 bases for V and 2 bases for J; bases not matched to a gene: 6. The CDR3 consists of 14 residues. DNA for the CDR3: TGTGCCAGCAAAATAGACAGGGGGACCTACGAGCAGTACTTC. It translates to CASKIDRGTYEQYF. Filled out from reference TRBV28 and TRBJ2-7, the complete variable domain reads DVKVTQSSRYLVKRTGEKVFLECVQDMDHENMFWYRQDPGLGLRLIYFSYDVKMKEKGDIPEGYSVSREKKERFSLILESASTNQTSMYLCASKIDRGTYEQYFGPGTRLTVT.

This chain links TRBV27 with TRBJ1-5; possible D gene TRBD1, 5 bases. The CDR3 is 15 amino acids. Between the trimmed V and J ends, which lost 0 bases and 6 bases, there was a span of 12 bases. CDR1 MNHEY and CDR2 SMNVEV come from the germline V gene (reference sequence). CDR3 residues: CASSLSNGGVQPQHF. Written as DNA, the CDR3 is TGTGCCAGCAGTTTATCGAATGGAGGGGTTCAGCCCCAGCATTTT.

The chain employs TRBV19 and TRBJ1-5, with D possibly being TRBD1 (5 bases). CDR3 length: 15 residues. Germline loops: CDR1 LNHDA, CDR2 SQIVND (reference sequence). V dropped 4 bases and J dropped 0 bases, with 10 bases sitting between them. Here the CDR3 reads CASSTGMYSNQPQHF. The CDR3 nucleotides are TGTGCCAGTAGTACAGGGATGTATAGCAATCAGCCCCAGCATTTT.